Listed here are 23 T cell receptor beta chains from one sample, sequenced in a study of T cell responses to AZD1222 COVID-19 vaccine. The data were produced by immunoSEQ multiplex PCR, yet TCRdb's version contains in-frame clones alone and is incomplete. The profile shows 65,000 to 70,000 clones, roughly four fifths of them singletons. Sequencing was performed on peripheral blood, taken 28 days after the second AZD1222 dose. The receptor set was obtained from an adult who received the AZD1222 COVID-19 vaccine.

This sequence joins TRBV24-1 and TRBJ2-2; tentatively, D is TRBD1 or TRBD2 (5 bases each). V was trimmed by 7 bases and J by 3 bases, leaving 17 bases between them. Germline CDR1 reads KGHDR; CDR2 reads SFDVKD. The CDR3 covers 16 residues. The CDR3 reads CATSSGTGSHTGELFF. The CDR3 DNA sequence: TGTGCCACCAGCTCAGGGACGGGGAGTCACACCGGGGAGCTGTTTTTT.

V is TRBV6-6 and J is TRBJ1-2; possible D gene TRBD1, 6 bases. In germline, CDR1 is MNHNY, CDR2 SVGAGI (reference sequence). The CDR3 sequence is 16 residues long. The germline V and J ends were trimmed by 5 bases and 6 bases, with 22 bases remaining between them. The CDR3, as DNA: TGTGCCAGCAGTCCGGGGGGGCAGGTATCAAAGGATGGCTACACCTTC. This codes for CASSPGGQVSKDGYTF.

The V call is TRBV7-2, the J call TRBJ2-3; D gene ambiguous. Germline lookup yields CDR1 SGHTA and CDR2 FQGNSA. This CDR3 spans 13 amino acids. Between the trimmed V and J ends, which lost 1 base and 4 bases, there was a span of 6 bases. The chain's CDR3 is CASSLESADTQYF. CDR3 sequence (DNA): TGTGCCAGCAGCTTAGAATCAGCAGATACGCAGTATTTT.

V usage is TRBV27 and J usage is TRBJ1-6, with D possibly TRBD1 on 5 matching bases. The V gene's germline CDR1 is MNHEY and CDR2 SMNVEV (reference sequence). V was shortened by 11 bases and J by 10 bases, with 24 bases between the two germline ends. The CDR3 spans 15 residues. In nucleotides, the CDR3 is TGTGCCTTCCTGGGGGGGGGAAGGGAGAGGTCACCCCTCCACTTT. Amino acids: CAFLGGGRERSPLHF.

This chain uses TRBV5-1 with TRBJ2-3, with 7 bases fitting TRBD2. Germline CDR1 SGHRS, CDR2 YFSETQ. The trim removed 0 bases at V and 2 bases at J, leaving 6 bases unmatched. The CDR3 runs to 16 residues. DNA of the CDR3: TGCGCCAGCAGCTTGGCGGGGGGACTTCCCACAGATACGCAGTATTTT. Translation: CASSLAGGLPTDTQYF.

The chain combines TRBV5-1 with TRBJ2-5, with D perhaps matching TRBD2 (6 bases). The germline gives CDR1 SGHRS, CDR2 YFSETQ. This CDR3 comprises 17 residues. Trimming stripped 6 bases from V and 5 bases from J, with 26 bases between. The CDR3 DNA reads TGCGCCAGCACCATCTCTTGGGGAGCGGGTTCCAGGGAGACCCAGTACTTC. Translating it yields CASTISWGAGSRETQYF. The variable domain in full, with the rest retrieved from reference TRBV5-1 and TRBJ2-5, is KAGVTQTPRYLIKTRGQQVTLSCSPISGHRSVSWYQQTPGQGLQFLFEYFSETQRNKGNFPGRFSGRQFSNSRSEMNVSTLELGDSALYLCASTISWGAGSRETQYFGPGTRLLVL.

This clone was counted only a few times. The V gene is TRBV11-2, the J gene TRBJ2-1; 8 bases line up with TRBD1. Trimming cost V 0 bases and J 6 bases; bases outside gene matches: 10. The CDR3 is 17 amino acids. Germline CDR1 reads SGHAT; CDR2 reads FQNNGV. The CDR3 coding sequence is TGTGCCAGCAGCTTAGATCCCAACCAGGGGGCTCTCAATGAGCAGTTCTTC. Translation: CASSLDPNQGALNEQFF.

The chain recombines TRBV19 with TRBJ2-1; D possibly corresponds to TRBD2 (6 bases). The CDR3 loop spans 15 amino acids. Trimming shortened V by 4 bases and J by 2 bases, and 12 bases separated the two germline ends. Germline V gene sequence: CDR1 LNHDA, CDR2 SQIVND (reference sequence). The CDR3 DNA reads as TGTGCCAGTAGTACAGAGGAGGGGCCCTACAATGAGCAGTTCTTC. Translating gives CASSTEEGPYNEQFF. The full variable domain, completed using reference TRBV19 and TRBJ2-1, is DGGITQSPKYLFRKEGQNVTLSCEQNLNHDAMYWYRQDPGQGLRLIYYSQIVNDFQKGDIAEGYSVSREKKESFPLTVTSAQKNPTAFYLCASSTEEGPYNEQFFGPGTRLTVL.

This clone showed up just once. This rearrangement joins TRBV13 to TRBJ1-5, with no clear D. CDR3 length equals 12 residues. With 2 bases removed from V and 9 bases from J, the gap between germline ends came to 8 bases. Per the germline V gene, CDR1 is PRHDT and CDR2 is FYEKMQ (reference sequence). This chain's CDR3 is CASSLRAGPQHF. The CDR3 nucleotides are TGTGCCAGCAGCTTAAGGGCGGGGCCCCAGCATTTT.

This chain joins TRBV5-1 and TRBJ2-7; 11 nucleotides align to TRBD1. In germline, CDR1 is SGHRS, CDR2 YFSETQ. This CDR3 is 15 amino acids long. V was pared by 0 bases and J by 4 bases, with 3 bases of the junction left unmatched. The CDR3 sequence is CASSLVGTGGYEQYF. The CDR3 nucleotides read TGCGCCAGCAGCTTGGTTGGGACAGGGGGATACGAGCAGTACTTC.

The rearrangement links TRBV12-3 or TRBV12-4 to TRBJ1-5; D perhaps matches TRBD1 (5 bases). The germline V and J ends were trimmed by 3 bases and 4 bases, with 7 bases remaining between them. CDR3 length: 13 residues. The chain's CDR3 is CASSLTANQPQHF. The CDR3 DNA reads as TGTGCCAGCAGTTTGACAGCAAATCAGCCCCAGCATTTT.

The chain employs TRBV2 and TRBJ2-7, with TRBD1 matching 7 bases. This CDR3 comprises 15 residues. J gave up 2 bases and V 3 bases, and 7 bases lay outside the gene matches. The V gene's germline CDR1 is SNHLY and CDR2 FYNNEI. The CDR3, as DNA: TGTGCCAGCAGTGACCTCAGGGACAGTCCCTACGAGCAGTACTTC. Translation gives CASSDLRDSPYEQYF. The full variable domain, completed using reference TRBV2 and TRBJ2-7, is EPEVTQTPSHQVTQMGQEVILRCVPISNHLYFYWYRQILGQKVEFLVSFYNNEISEKSEIFDDQFSVERPDGSNFTLKIRSTKLEDSAMYFCASSDLRDSPYEQYFGPGTRLTVT.

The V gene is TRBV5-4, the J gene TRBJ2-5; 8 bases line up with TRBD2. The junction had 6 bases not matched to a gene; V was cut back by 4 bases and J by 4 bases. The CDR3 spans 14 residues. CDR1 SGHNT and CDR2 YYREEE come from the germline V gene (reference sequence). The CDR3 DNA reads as TGTGCCAGCAGCAATGGGGCGGGGGGAGAGACCCAGTACTTC. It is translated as CASSNGAGGETQYF. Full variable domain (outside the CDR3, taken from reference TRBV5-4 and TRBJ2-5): ETGVTQSPTHLIKTRGQQVTLRCSSQSGHNTVSWYQQALGQGPQFIFQYYREEENGRGNFPPRFSGLQFPNYSSELNVNALELDDSALYLCASSNGAGGETQYFGPGTRLLVL.

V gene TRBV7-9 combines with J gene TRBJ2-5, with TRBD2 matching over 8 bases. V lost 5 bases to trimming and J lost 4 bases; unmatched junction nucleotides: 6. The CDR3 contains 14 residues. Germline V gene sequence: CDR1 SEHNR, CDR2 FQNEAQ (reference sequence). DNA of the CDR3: TGTGCCAGCAGCCCGGGGGGGCCGGGAGAGACCCAGTACTTC. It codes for CASSPGGPGETQYF.

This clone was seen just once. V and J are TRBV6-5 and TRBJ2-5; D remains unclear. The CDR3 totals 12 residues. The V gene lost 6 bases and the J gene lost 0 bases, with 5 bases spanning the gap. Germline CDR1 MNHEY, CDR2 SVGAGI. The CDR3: CASSRYQETQYF. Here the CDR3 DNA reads TGTGCCAGCAGCCGGTACCAAGAGACCCAGTACTTC.

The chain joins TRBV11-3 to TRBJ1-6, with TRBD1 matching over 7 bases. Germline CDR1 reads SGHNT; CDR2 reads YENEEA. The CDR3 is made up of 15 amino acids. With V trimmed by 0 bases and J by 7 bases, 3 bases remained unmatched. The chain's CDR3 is CASSLDTGQNSPLHF. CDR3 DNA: TGTGCCAGCAGCTTAGATACGGGACAGAATTCACCCCTCCACTTT.

The CDR3 DNA is TGTGCCAGCAGCTTAGAGGCCACCCAGGCCACCGGGGAGCTGTTTTTT. It encodes CASSLEATQATGELFF. The chain carries TRBV7-2 and TRBJ2-2; D is unresolved. This CDR3 comprises 16 residues. V dropped 1 base and J dropped 4 bases, with 13 bases sitting between them. Germline loops: CDR1 SGHTA, CDR2 FQGNSA. The variable domain in full, completed from reference TRBV7-2 and TRBJ2-2, reads GAGVSQSPSNKVTEKGKDVELRCDPISGHTALYWYRQSLGQGLEFLIYFQGNSAPDKSGLPSDRFSAERTGGSVSTLTIQRTQQEDSAVYLCASSLEATQATGELFFGEGSRLTVL.

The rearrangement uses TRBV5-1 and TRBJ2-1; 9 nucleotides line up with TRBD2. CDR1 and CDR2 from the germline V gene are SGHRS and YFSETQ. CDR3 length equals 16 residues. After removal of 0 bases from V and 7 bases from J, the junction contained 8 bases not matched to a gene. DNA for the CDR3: TGCGCCAGCAGCTTGGAGGCTAGCGGGGTGAGAAATGAGCAGTTCTTC. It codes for CASSLEASGVRNEQFF. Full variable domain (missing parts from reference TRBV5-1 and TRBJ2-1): KAGVTQTPRYLIKTRGQQVTLSCSPISGHRSVSWYQQTPGQGLQFLFEYFSETQRNKGNFPGRFSGRQFSNSRSEMNVSTLELGDSALYLCASSLEASGVRNEQFFGPGTRLTVL.

The CDR3 DNA follows: TGTGCCAGCAGTTACTCCCCTCCAGGGAGTTGGACTGAAGCTTTCTTT. Translated, it gives CASSYSPPGSWTEAFF. V and J are TRBV6-6 and TRBJ1-1, with D perhaps TRBD1 (5 bases). Germline V lookup: CDR1 MNHNY, CDR2 SVGAGI (reference sequence). The V and J ends lost 0 bases and 5 bases respectively, with 16 bases between them. The CDR3 runs 16 residues.

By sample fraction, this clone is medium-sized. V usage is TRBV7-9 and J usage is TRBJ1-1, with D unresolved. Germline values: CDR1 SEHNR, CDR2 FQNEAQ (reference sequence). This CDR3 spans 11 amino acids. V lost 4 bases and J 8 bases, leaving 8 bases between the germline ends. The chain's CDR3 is CASSSTIEAFF. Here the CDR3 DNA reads TGTGCCAGCAGCTCCACGATCGAAGCTTTCTTT.

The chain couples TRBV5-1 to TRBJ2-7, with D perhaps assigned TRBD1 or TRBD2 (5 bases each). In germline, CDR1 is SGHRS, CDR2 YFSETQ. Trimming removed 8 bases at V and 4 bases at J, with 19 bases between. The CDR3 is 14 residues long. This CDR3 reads CASNDRGGGYEQYF. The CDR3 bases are TGCGCCAGTAATGACAGAGGCGGCGGGTACGAGCAGTACTTC.

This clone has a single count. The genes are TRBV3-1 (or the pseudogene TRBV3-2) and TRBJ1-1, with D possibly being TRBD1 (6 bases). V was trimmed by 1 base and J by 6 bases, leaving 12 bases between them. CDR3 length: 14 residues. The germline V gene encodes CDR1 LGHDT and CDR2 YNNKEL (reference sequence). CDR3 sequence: CASSQAQGNAEAFF. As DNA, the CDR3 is TGTGCCAGCAGCCAAGCACAGGGAAATGCTGAAGCTTTCTTT.

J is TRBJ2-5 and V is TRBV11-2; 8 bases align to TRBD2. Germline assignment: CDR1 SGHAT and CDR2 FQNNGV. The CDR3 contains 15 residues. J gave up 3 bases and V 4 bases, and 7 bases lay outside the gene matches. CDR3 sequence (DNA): TGTGCCAGCAGCTCCAGGGGAGCGGGGGAAGAGACCCAGTACTTC. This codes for CASSSRGAGEETQYF.